The 10 T cell receptor beta chains below come from one sample, sequenced in a study of OX40 agonist ivuxolimab in advanced cancers. Sequencing used immunoSEQ multiplex PCR; TCRdb keeps in-frame clones, though not all of them. The sample yields 70,000 or so clones, 85% to 90% seen once. Sequenced here: CD4+ or CD8+ T cells sorted from blood, sampled in a trial of the OX40 agonist ivuxolimab. These receptors originate from an adult with an advanced solid tumor such as melanoma, head and neck, liver or kidney cancer.

The chain recombines TRBV29-1 with TRBJ2-7; 7 bases are shared with TRBD1. J lost 6 bases, V lost 3 bases, and 11 bases had no gene match. The germline V gene has CDR1 SQVTM and CDR2 ANQGSEA. There are 14 residues in the CDR3. The CDR3, as DNA: TGCAGCGTTGAGAGGGGGCAGGGCAGCAGCGAGCAGTACTTC. Encoded protein: CSVERGQGSSEQYF.

This chain joins TRBV5-4 and TRBJ2-3; TRBD2 might be the D (5 bases). The length of the CDR3 is 15 residues. Germline V gene sequence: CDR1 SGHNT, CDR2 YYREEE (reference sequence). Trimming removed 3 bases at V and 5 bases at J, with 16 bases between. CDR3 protein: CASSSGPAGEDTQYF. For the CDR3, the DNA is TGTGCCAGCAGCTCGGGCCCCGCCGGGGAAGATACGCAGTATTTT.

The rearrangement uses TRBV19 and TRBJ2-5; TRBD1 agrees at 7 bases. After removal of 3 bases from V and 5 bases from J, the junction contained 6 bases not matched to a gene. The CDR3 covers 14 residues. CDR1 and CDR2 (germline): LNHDA, SQIVND (reference sequence). The CDR3 nucleotides read TGTGCCAGTAGTATCGGACAGGTAGGGGAGACCCAGTACTTC. It codes for CASSIGQVGETQYF.

The V and J genes are TRBV19 and TRBJ1-2, with TRBD1 matching over 12 bases. The junction had 10 bases not matched to a gene; V was cut back by 10 bases and J by 4 bases. The CDR3 covers 15 residues. The germline CDR1 and CDR2 sequences are LNHDA and SQIVND (reference sequence). The CDR3 nucleotides are TGTGCCACTGCGTCGAGGGACAGGGGGCTCTATGGCTACACCTTC. Translation: CATASRDRGLYGYTF.

V gene TRBV6-5 combines with J gene TRBJ2-1; D possibly corresponds to TRBD1 (6 bases). The CDR3 has 12 residues. Trimming stripped 6 bases from V and 9 bases from J, with 12 bases between. Germline CDR1 is MNHEY and CDR2 is SVGAGI. The CDR3 spells CASSRGSGEQFF. Here the CDR3 DNA reads TGTGCCAGCAGCAGGGGCTCAGGTGAGCAGTTCTTC.

The V and J genes are TRBV25-1 and TRBJ2-4; no clear D gene. V was cut by 4 bases and J by 5 bases, with 12 bases left in between. Per the germline V gene, CDR1 is MGHDK and CDR2 is SYGVNS. The CDR3 runs to 14 residues. CDR3 bases: TGTGCCAGCAGTGGTCGGACCGTAGAAAACATTCAGTACTTC. Its protein is CASSGRTVENIQYF.

This sequence joins TRBV29-1 and TRBJ2-5; perhaps TRBD2 as D (6 bases). Trimming took off 7 bases at V and 2 bases at J, with 17 bases between the two ends. This CDR3 contains 14 residues. CDR1 and CDR2 (germline): SQVTM, ANQGSEA. The CDR3 DNA reads TGCAGCGCCCAGGGACTCGGACCACAAGAGACCCAGTACTTC. Amino acid sequence: CSAQGLGPQETQYF. The whole variable domain, remainder taken from reference TRBV29-1 and TRBJ2-5, is SAVISQKPSRDICQRGTSLTIQCQVDSQVTMMFWYRQQPGQSLTLIATANQGSEATYESGFVIDKFPISRPNLTFSTLTVSNMSPEDSSIYLCSAQGLGPQETQYFGPGTRLLVL.

This clone was counted a single time. The rearrangement uses TRBV2 and TRBJ2-2, with D possibly TRBD2 on 5 matching bases. CDR3 length: 19 amino acids. V lost 0 bases and J 2 bases, leaving 19 bases between the germline ends. Germline V gene lookup returns CDR1 SNHLY and CDR2 FYNNEI. CDR3 nucleotides: TGTGCCAGCAGTGAAGCCTCCGAGTGGTGGACTTACAACACCGGGGAGCTGTTTTTT. The encoded protein is CASSEASEWWTYNTGELFF.

The rearrangement links TRBV4-1 to TRBJ1-3; D is unresolved. The germline V and J ends were trimmed by 0 bases and 5 bases, with 8 bases remaining between them. The CDR3 has 14 amino acids. Germline CDR1 reads MGHRA; CDR2 reads YSYEKL. CDR3 protein: CASSQEDRRNTIYF. The CDR3 coding sequence is TGCGCCAGCAGCCAAGAGGACCGTCGAAACACCATATATTTT.

This chain joins TRBV2 and TRBJ1-4; a possible D gene is TRBD1 (6 bases). In germline, CDR1 is SNHLY, CDR2 FYNNEI. The V end lost 6 bases, the J end lost 8 bases, and 19 bases lay between the germline ends. The CDR3 has 15 residues. The CDR3 nucleotides are TGTGCCAGCAGGGAACAGGGCAGGCGGGACGAAAAACTGTTTTTT. Protein product: CASREQGRRDEKLFF.